This TCR beta chain was retrieved from a study of radiotherapy plus CTLA-4 blockade in lung cancer. Findings and caveats of the study: Following radiotherapy plus ipilimumab, tumor-derived TCR clones expanded in the blood.

The CDR3 sequence is 12 residues long. The V end was cut by 5 bases, the J end by 5 bases, with 7 bases between. Germline values: CDR1 SNHLY, CDR2 FYNNEI. CTLA-4 blockade with ipilimumab, together with focal radiation, was given to patients with chemo-refractory metastatic non-small-cell lung cancer. Concerning this clone itself: Its specificity is not known.

Sequencing was performed with immunoSEQ multiplex PCR; in TCRdb, only in-frame clones are kept and a portion is missing. There are 95,000 to 150,000 clones in the sample; about 87% occur only once, and roughly 6.9% lies in the top ten. The chain is built from TRBV2 and TRBJ2-1, with D tentatively TRBD1 (6 bases). The TCR comes from a human donor with non-small cell lung cancer that progressed on radiotherapy plus ipilimumab. The sequenced sample was peripheral blood, obtained from a patient treated with radiotherapy plus ipilimumab. This CDR3 reads CASSRQDNEQFF. In DNA, the CDR3 is TGTGCCAGCAGTCGACAGGACAATGAGCAGTTCTTC.